Listed below are T cell receptor beta chains from one sample, sequenced in a study of cytomegalovirus exposure and HLA in healthy donors. Data came from immunoSEQ multiplex PCR; TCRdb stores just in-frame clones and leaves some out. The sample comprises roughly 110,000 clones, over 80% of which are singletons, and about 2.5% rests with the top ten. The specimen sequenced was PBMCs. The receptor source for this set is a man in his thirties or forties in good health and CMV-seropositive. Both conserved end residues are part of each CDR3. D genes are given only for firm matches. Some rows have no size entry. The others give once, few or many, or a class for an expanded clone.

D: TRBD1; size: once; V: TRBV5-1; J: TRBJ1-1; DNA: TGCGCCAGCAGCAATCCCGGGACAGCGCGATTGAACACTGAAGCTTTCTTT; CDR3: CASSNPGTARLNTEAFF
D: .; size: .; V: TRBV18; J: TRBJ2-7; DNA: TGTGCCAGTGGCAACGCGGTGGCCGACGAGCAGTACTTC; CDR3: CASGNAVADEQYF
D: .; size: .; V: TRBV2; J: TRBJ2-7; DNA: TGTGCCAGCAGTGCCGGGGTTTTGATTTCCTACGAGCAGTACTTC; CDR3: CASSAGVLISYEQYF
D: .; size: .; V: TRBV5-5; J: TRBJ1-2; DNA: TGTGCCAGCAGCGGGTCCAGGACAGCTAACTATGGCTACACCTTC; CDR3: CASSGSRTANYGYTF
D: .; size: .; V: TRBV6-1; J: TRBJ2-3; DNA: TGTGCCAGCAGTGTTGCGGCAGACGGGACAGATACGCAGTATTTT; CDR3: CASSVAADGTDTQYF
D: .; size: .; V: TRBV6-5; J: TRBJ1-3; DNA: TGTGCCAGCAGGACTAGGGGTACTGGAAACACCATATATTTT; CDR3: CASRTRGTGNTIYF
D: TRBD2; size: .; V: TRBV6-1; J: TRBJ2-4; DNA: TGTGCCAGCAGTGAAATCTCTGTCGGGGGGAGGTCGAACATTCAGTACTTC; CDR3: CASSEISVGGRSNIQYF
D: .; size: .; V: TRBV12-5; J: TRBJ1-3; DNA: TGTGCTAGTGGTTTGAGCCAGGGTGGATGGACCGGAAACACCATATATTTT; CDR3: CASGLSQGGWTGNTIYF
D: .; size: .; V: TRBV2; J: TRBJ2-2; DNA: TGTGCCAGCAGGGGCGTGGGGGGGAACACCGGGGAGCTGTTTTTT; CDR3: CASRGVGGNTGELFF
D: .; size: .; V: TRBV27; J: TRBJ1-1; DNA: TGTGCCAGCAGTTTATCACGGGGAGTTGGCACTGAAGCTTTCTTT; CDR3: CASSLSRGVGTEAFF
D: .; size: .; V: TRBV7-8; J: TRBJ1-1; DNA: TGTGCCAGCAGCACCCTGGGAGGGGGGCTCGGCACTGAAGCTTTCTTT; CDR3: CASSTLGGGLGTEAFF
D: .; size: .; V: TRBV7-9; J: TRBJ2-7; DNA: TGTGCCAGCAGCTTAGTAAGGGGCCAGGGCAACGAGCAGTACTTC; CDR3: CASSLVRGQGNEQYF
D: .; size: few; V: TRBV2; J: TRBJ1-1; DNA: TGTGCCAGCAGTGAGCTCGGGATTCCGAACACTGAAGCTTTCTTT; CDR3: CASSELGIPNTEAFF
D: .; size: .; V: TRBV19; J: TRBJ2-1; DNA: TGTGCCAGTAGGGACAGAAATGAGCAGTTCTTC; CDR3: CASRDRNEQFF
D: .; size: .; V: TRBV9; J: TRBJ1-6; DNA: TGTGCCAGCAGCCTCCGAACATATAATTCACCCCTCCACTTT; CDR3: CASSLRTYNSPLHF
D: .; size: .; V: TRBV10-3; J: TRBJ2-7; DNA: TGTGCCATCAGTCGTGACAGCCCCTACGAGCAGTACTTC; CDR3: CAISRDSPYEQYF
D: .; size: .; V: TRBV18; J: TRBJ1-1; DNA: TGTGCCAGCTCACTTCGAAAGCCCACTGAAGCTTTCTTT; CDR3: CASSLRKPTEAFF
D: TRBD1; size: .; V: TRBV7-2; J: TRBJ1-4; DNA: TGTGCCAGCAGCTTAGGAGACAGGGGAGAAAAACTGTTTTTT; CDR3: CASSLGDRGEKLFF
D: TRBD2; size: .; V: TRBV5-1; J: TRBJ2-7; DNA: TGCGCCAGCAGCTTGACGGCTAGCGGGGTGGAAGAGCAGTACTTC; CDR3: CASSLTASGVEEQYF
D: TRBD1; size: few; V: TRBV19; J: TRBJ2-5; DNA: TGTGCCAGTAGTGACCCCAGGACAGGGGGCAAGGTGACCCAGTACTTC; CDR3: CASSDPRTGGKVTQYF
D: TRBD2; size: .; V: TRBV4-2; J: TRBJ2-1; DNA: TGTGCCAGCAGCCAAGATAGCGGGGGGGCCAATGAGCAGTTCTTC; CDR3: CASSQDSGGANEQFF
D: TRBD1; size: .; V: TRBV6-5; J: TRBJ1-6; DNA: TGTGCCAGCAGAACAGGGGGCGCGGGATCACCCCTCCACTTT; CDR3: CASRTGGAGSPLHF
D: TRBD1; size: .; V: TRBV19; J: TRBJ1-2; DNA: TGTGCCAGTAGTCCGACAGGGACCAACTATGGCTACACCTTC; CDR3: CASSPTGTNYGYTF
D: TRBD1; size: once; V: TRBV29-1; J: TRBJ2-1; DNA: TGCAGCGTTAGGGGAATCGGGACAGCTTACAATGAGCAGTTCTTC; CDR3: CSVRGIGTAYNEQFF
D: TRBD2; size: few; V: TRBV18; J: TRBJ2-1; DNA: TGTGCCAGCTCACCCAGCGGGGGGGCGTACTACAATGAGCAGTTCTTC; CDR3: CASSPSGGAYYNEQFF
D: .; size: .; V: TRBV4-2; J: TRBJ1-2; DNA: TGTGCCAGCAGCCAAGAGGGTTACGAGAGGGCGTATGGCTACACCTTC; CDR3: CASSQEGYERAYGYTF
D: .; size: .; V: TRBV21-1; J: TRBJ2-2; DNA: TGTGCCAGCAGGCCGGGGAGGGGGTACACCGGGGAGCTGTTTTTT; CDR3: CASRPGRGYTGELFF
D: .; size: .; V: TRBV7-7; J: TRBJ2-5; DNA: TGTGCTAGCAGCTTAGGCGGGTCCGGGGTTCAAGAGACCCAGTACTTC; CDR3: CASSLGGSGVQETQYF
D: TRBD1; size: .; V: TRBV10-2; J: TRBJ2-5; DNA: TGCGCCAGCAGGGAAATACCGGGACAGGGCTCTGAGACCCAGTACTTC; CDR3: CASREIPGQGSETQYF
D: TRBD1; size: once; V: TRBV6-1; J: TRBJ2-2; DNA: TGTGCCAGTAGGAGACAGGGGTCTGCCACCGGGGAGCTGTTTTTT; CDR3: CASRRQGSATGELFF
D: .; size: few; V: TRBV13; J: TRBJ2-3; DNA: TGTGCCAGCAGCCCAAACCAAAGGGGAGATACGCAGTATTTT; CDR3: CASSPNQRGDTQYF
D: .; size: .; V: TRBV4-1; J: TRBJ2-7; DNA: TGCGCCAGCAGCCAGAACCGGGAGAGAGAGCAGTACTTC; CDR3: CASSQNREREQYF
D: .; size: .; V: TRBV11-1; J: TRBJ1-1; DNA: TGTGCCAGCACCCCGAGTGAGGCGCTCACTGAAGCTTTCTTT; CDR3: CASTPSEALTEAFF
D: .; size: .; V: TRBV6-1; J: TRBJ2-2; DNA: TGTGCCAGCAGTGAACGGGGGTCGCCCGGGAACACCGGGGAGCTGTTTTTT; CDR3: CASSERGSPGNTGELFF
D: TRBD1; size: once; V: TRBV11-2; J: TRBJ1-6; DNA: TGTGCCAGCAGCTTAAGGGGACAGGGCGTTTCGGGGAATTCACCCCTCCACTTT; CDR3: CASSLRGQGVSGNSPLHF
D: .; size: .; V: TRBV6-1; J: TRBJ2-3; DNA: TGTGCCAGCAGTGTGGCTAGCGGCACAGATACGCAGTATTTT; CDR3: CASSVASGTDTQYF
D: .; size: .; V: TRBV6-5; J: TRBJ1-3; DNA: TGTGCCAGCAGTTACTCCCAGGGCCCCTCTGGAAACACCATATATTTT; CDR3: CASSYSQGPSGNTIYF
D: .; size: .; V: TRBV6-5; J: TRBJ1-3; DNA: TGTGCCAGCAGTTACCGCAGGGTTGAAGGAAACACCATATATTTT; CDR3: CASSYRRVEGNTIYF
D: .; size: .; V: TRBV5-6; J: TRBJ1-4; DNA: TGTGCCAGCAGCTTGGGGGTAAGAACCGCCGGGGAAAAACTGTTTTTT; CDR3: CASSLGVRTAGEKLFF
D: .; size: .; V: TRBV7-2; J: TRBJ2-1; DNA: TGTGCCAGCAGCTTAGCTGCGCGTTACAATGAGCAGTTCTTC; CDR3: CASSLAARYNEQFF
D: TRBD1; size: .; V: TRBV7-9; J: TRBJ1-1; DNA: TGTGCCAGCAGCTTGGGACAGGGGGCGACGAACACTGAAGCTTTCTTT; CDR3: CASSLGQGATNTEAFF
D: TRBD1; size: .; V: TRBV6-5; J: TRBJ1-4; DNA: TGTGCCAGCAGTTCCGAGGGGGCTGGGGAGGAAAAACTGTTTTTT; CDR3: CASSSEGAGEEKLFF
D: .; size: .; V: TRBV6-4; J: TRBJ2-3; DNA: TGTGCCAGCAGTGACCCCCCTGATACGCAGTATTTT; CDR3: CASSDPPDTQYF
D: .; size: .; V: TRBV27; J: TRBJ2-7; DNA: TGTGCGTCCGGCGGGCAGACCTACGAGCAGTACTTC; CDR3: CASGGQTYEQYF
D: .; size: once; V: TRBV7-9; J: TRBJ2-7; DNA: TGTGCCAGCAGCTTAGTCTCAGGAACCTCCTACGAGCAGTACTTC; CDR3: CASSLVSGTSYEQYF
D: TRBD2; size: .; V: TRBV5-4; J: TRBJ2-2; DNA: TGTGCCAGCAGCTTGGCTAGCGGGGGCCCCGGAACCGGGGAGCTGTTTTTT; CDR3: CASSLASGGPGTGELFF
D: TRBD2; size: .; V: TRBV30; J: TRBJ2-7; DNA: TGTGCCGGAAGATCTAGCGGGGGCTACGAGCAGTACTTC; CDR3: CAGRSSGGYEQYF
D: .; size: .; V: TRBV5-1; J: TRBJ2-7; DNA: TGCGCCAGCAGCGAGGACGGGGGATTCCCCCACGAGCAGTACTTC; CDR3: CASSEDGGFPHEQYF
D: TRBD2; size: .; V: TRBV7-3; J: TRBJ2-6; DNA: TGTGCCAGCAGCTTACCATCCTTGGGGGAGCGGGGGAGCTCTGGGGCCAACGTCCTGACTTTC; CDR3: CASSLPSLGERGSSGANVLTF
D: .; size: .; V: TRBV6-1; J: TRBJ2-1; DNA: TGTGCCAGCACCGGCGGGCTCAACTACCGCAATGAGCAGTTCTTC; CDR3: CASTGGLNYRNEQFF
D: TRBD1; size: .; V: TRBV7-9; J: TRBJ2-7; DNA: TGTTCCAGCAGCTCACGAGGTAGACAGGGGGGAACCTACGAGCAGTACTTC; CDR3: CSSSSRGRQGGTYEQYF
D: .; size: .; V: TRBV6-5; J: TRBJ1-1; DNA: TGTGCCAGCAGTTCCCCCCGCCAGGGCTCAAACACTGAAGCTTTCTTT; CDR3: CASSSPRQGSNTEAFF
D: .; size: .; V: TRBV7-3; J: TRBJ2-7; DNA: TGTGCCAGCAGCCCGGGGGGCGCTTCCCCCTACGAGCAGTACTTC; CDR3: CASSPGGASPYEQYF
D: .; size: .; V: TRBV9; J: TRBJ2-7; DNA: TGTGCCAGCAGCACGGGTCTAGGAGGTTACGAGCAGTACTTC; CDR3: CASSTGLGGYEQYF